This TCR beta chain was recorded in a study of graft-versus-host responses after intestinal transplantation. Turning to the study itself: Among the recipients, transplants were multivisceral, liver-intestinal, or isolated intestinal.

About this clone: Its antigen is not known.

Sequencing was performed with immunoSEQ multiplex PCR; in TCRdb, only in-frame clones are kept and a portion is missing. The sample has approximately 90,000 clones; less than 90% are singletons. This receptor was obtained from a human donor who was the organ donor for an intestinal transplant. The sample was unstimulated CD4+ T cells sorted from spleen or lymph node cells, taken before transplant.

The CDR3 sequence: CARGAAGGPVGTDTQYF. CDR3 sequence (DNA): TGTGCCAGAGGGGCAGCGGGAGGGCCGGTTGGCACAGATACGCAGTATTTT. The chain joins TRBV2 to TRBJ2-3, with TRBD2 identical over 10 bases. Trimming at V came to 9 bases and at J to 1 base, leaving 13 bases not matched to a gene. There are 17 residues in the CDR3. CDR1 is SNHLY and CDR2 is FYNNEI in the germline V gene. Full variable domain (outside the CDR3, taken from reference TRBV2 and TRBJ2-3): EPEVTQTPSHQVTQMGQEVILRCVPISNHLYFYWYRQILGQKVEFLVSFYNNEISEKSEIFDDQFSVERPDGSNFTLKIRSTKLEDSAMYFCARGAAGGPVGTDTQYFGPGTRLTVL.